The 13 T cell receptor beta chains given below trace back to one sample, sequenced in a study of regulatory T cells in long-lasting Graves disease. HTBI primers from iRepertoire and Arm-PCR of CDR3 regions yielded the TCR beta libraries. One entry per CDR3 protein results from TCRdb running MiXCR on the multiplex PCR reads. The sample lists over 500,000 distinct CDR3 sequences; 15% to 20% were seen once. Regarding time point: newly diagnosed GD, antithyroid drugs for less than 3 months. With RNA extracted from PBMCs as input, the TCR library was made. These data were likewise used in another study, on T cells in Graves' hyperthyroidism and ophthalmopathy.

The input for sequencing was peripheral blood mononuclear cells (PBMCs), taken at new diagnosis, from a patient treated with antithyroid drugs. The receptor source for this set is a man aged 18 to 29 with Graves disease.

This clonotype was observed many times. The CDR3 coding sequence is TGTGCCAGCAGTGCCGGGGACAGGGAGAACACTGAAGCTTTCTTT. Translating gives CASSAGDRENTEAFF. The chain is built from TRBV25-1 and TRBJ1-1; 9 bases are shared with TRBD1. The length of the CDR3 is 15 residues. The germline CDR1 and CDR2 sequences are MGHDK and SYGVNS. Trimming removed 4 bases from V and 1 base from J; junction bases left unmatched: 4. The variable domain in full, completed from reference TRBV25-1 and TRBJ1-1, reads EADIYQTPRYLVIGTGKKITLECSQTMGHDKMYWYQQDPGMELHLIHYSYGVNSTEKGDLSSESTVSRIRTEHFPLTLESARPSHTSQYLCASSAGDRENTEAFFGQGTRLTVV.

This clonotype has ten or more counts. The chain carries TRBV12-3 or TRBV12-4 and TRBJ1-2; D unresolved. V lost 3 bases and J 4 bases, leaving 9 bases between the germline ends. The CDR3 spans 13 residues. The CDR3 here is CASSFVQSYGYTF. Here the CDR3 DNA reads TGTGCCAGCAGTTTCGTACAGTCCTATGGCTACACCTTC.

The V and J genes are TRBV7-6 and TRBJ1-2; tentatively, D is TRBD1 (5 bases). This CDR3 comprises 15 residues. The V gene lost 2 bases and the J gene lost 7 bases, with 17 bases spanning the gap. Germline V gene sequence: CDR1 SGHVS, CDR2 FNYEAQ. CDR3 sequence (DNA): TGTGCCAGCAGCTTAAGCTCCGGCAGGGCGGCTGGCTACACCTTC. It codes for CASSLSSGRAAGYTF.

This clonotype showed up many times. V gene TRBV12-3 or TRBV12-4 combines with J gene TRBJ1-1; 7 bases fit TRBD1. Trimming cost V 3 bases and J 1 base; bases outside gene matches: 2. The CDR3 length is 14 residues. The CDR3 loop reads CASSFRTGNTEAFF. CDR3 bases: TGTGCCAGCAGTTTCCGGACAGGGAACACTGAAGCTTTCTTT.

At least ten counts were recorded for this clonotype. This chain connects TRBV10-2 to TRBJ2-5; 8 nucleotides line up with TRBD2. CDR1 WSHSY and CDR2 SAAADI come from the germline V gene. Germline trimming cut 3 bases from V and 5 bases from J; bases unmatched to any gene: 5. The CDR3 totals 14 residues. DNA of the CDR3: TGCGCCAGCAGTGAAGCGGGAGTACGGGAGACCCAGTACTTC. Encoded protein: CASSEAGVRETQYF.

This clonotype was counted ten times or more. The chain joins TRBV12-3 or TRBV12-4 to TRBJ2-7, with D unresolved. Trimming pared 6 bases from V and 2 bases from J, leaving 8 bases between. CDR3 length: 12 amino acids. This chain's CDR3 is CASSPSTYEQYF. For the CDR3, the DNA is TGTGCCAGCAGCCCCTCAACCTACGAGCAGTACTTC.

A few counts support this clonotype. The chain combines TRBV5-8 with TRBJ2-1; D perhaps matches TRBD1 (6 bases). The V and J ends lost 1 base and 9 bases respectively, with 11 bases between them. Germline lookup yields CDR1 SGHTS and CDR2 YDEGEE. The CDR3 has 13 residues. Here the CDR3 reads CASSLMGAGEQFF. For the CDR3, the DNA is TGTGCCAGCAGCTTGATGGGGGCGGGTGAGCAGTTCTTC.

This clonotype was seen repeatedly, ten times or more. The chain uses TRBV28 and TRBJ1-3; D not certain. The germline V gene encodes CDR1 MDHEN and CDR2 SYDVKM. V lost 3 bases and J 0 bases, leaving 15 bases between the germline ends. The CDR3 has 17 residues. CDR3 region: CASSLGASGISGNTIYF. The DNA for the CDR3 is TGTGCCAGCAGTTTGGGTGCGTCGGGGATCTCTGGAAACACCATATATTTT.

Only a few counts were recorded for this clonotype. The V gene is TRBV27, the J gene TRBJ2-1; the match to TRBD2 covers 10 bases. Germline trimming cut 6 bases from V and 7 bases from J; bases unmatched to any gene: 9. Germline CDR1 MNHEY, CDR2 SMNVEV (reference sequence). The CDR3 totals 15 residues. The CDR3 spells CASSLGLADSNEQFF. CDR3 bases: TGTGCCAGCAGCTTAGGACTAGCGGACTCGAATGAGCAGTTCTTC.

This clonotype was observed at least ten times. The rearrangement links TRBV7-2 to TRBJ2-7; TRBD2 matches 9 bases. This CDR3 comprises 13 residues. After removal of 5 bases from V and 3 bases from J, the junction contained 2 bases not matched to a gene. The germline CDR1 and CDR2 sequences are SGHTA and FQGNSA. The CDR3 nucleotides are TGTGCCAGCAGCCTTAGCGGGGGCTACGAGCAGTACTTC. Translating gives CASSLSGGYEQYF.

A few counts support this clonotype. The gene calls are TRBV20-1 and TRBJ1-6, with no clear D. The CDR3 has 17 amino acids. Germline CDR1 is DFQATT and CDR2 is SNEGSKA (reference sequence). V was shortened by 0 bases and J by 0 bases, with 12 bases between the two germline ends. CDR3 region: CSARDLRESSYNSPLHF. CDR3 DNA sequence: TGCAGTGCTAGAGATCTTCGGGAAAGCTCCTATAATTCACCCCTCCACTTT.

The chain combines TRBV19 with TRBJ2-7; D is ambiguous. V lost 3 bases and J lost 2, with 11 bases in between. Germline V gene lookup returns CDR1 LNHDA and CDR2 SQIVND (reference sequence). The CDR3 covers 14 residues. CDR3 protein: CASSMLDFPYEQYF. The CDR3 DNA sequence: TGTGCCAGTAGTATGTTAGACTTCCCCTACGAGCAGTACTTC. Full variable domain (rest looked up from reference TRBV19 and TRBJ2-7): DGGITQSPKYLFRKEGQNVTLSCEQNLNHDAMYWYRQDPGQGLRLIYYSQIVNDFQKGDIAEGYSVSREKKESFPLTVTSAQKNPTAFYLCASSMLDFPYEQYFGPGTRLTVT.

Comments on this clonotype: Given a much more abundant clone one base away, this may be a read error. The conserved closing phenylalanine or tryptophan is absent in this CDR3, likely reflecting a read error. This chain connects TRBV11-3 to TRBJ2-7, with D tentatively TRBD2 (5 bases). The V end lost 5 bases, the J end lost 3 bases, and 17 bases lay between the germline ends. CDR3 length: 15 residues. Germline V lookup: CDR1 SGHNT, CDR2 YENEEA. CDR3 protein: CASSPRVVNFYEQYL. The CDR3 DNA reads TGTGCCAGCAGCCCGAGGGTTGTCAATTTCTACGAGCAGTACTTG.